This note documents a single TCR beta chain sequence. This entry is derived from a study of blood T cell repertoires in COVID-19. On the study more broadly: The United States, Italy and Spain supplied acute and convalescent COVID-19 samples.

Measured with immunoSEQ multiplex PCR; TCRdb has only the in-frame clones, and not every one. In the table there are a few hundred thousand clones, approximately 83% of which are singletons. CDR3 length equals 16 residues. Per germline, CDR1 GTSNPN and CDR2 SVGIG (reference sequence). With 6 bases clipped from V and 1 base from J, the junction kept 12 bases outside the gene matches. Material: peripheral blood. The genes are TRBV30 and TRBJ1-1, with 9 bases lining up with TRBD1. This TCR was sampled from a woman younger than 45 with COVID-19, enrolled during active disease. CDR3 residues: CACRTAPGQGNTEAFF. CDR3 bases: TGTGCCTGCCGAACTGCTCCGGGACAGGGGAACACTGAAGCTTTCTTT.